Listed here are 21 T cell receptor beta chains from one sample, sequenced in a study of T cell responses to AZD1222 COVID-19 vaccine. The repertoire was sequenced with immunoSEQ multiplex PCR; TCRdb's copy has only in-frame clones and lacks some. The sample carries more than 110,000 clones, about nine tenths recorded once. The specimen was peripheral blood, collected on day 0 of AZD1222 vaccination. These receptors all stem from an adult in good health.

J is TRBJ1-5 and V is TRBV2; D remains unclear. The CDR3 runs 12 residues. V was clipped by 3 bases and J by 4 bases, with 4 bases between them. Germline CDR1 SNHLY, CDR2 FYNNEI. CDR3 sequence reads: CASSEGNQPQHF. Written as DNA, the CDR3 is TGTGCCAGCAGTGAGGGGAATCAGCCCCAGCATTTT.

This chain joins TRBV7-6 and TRBJ1-2, with 10 bases matching TRBD1. Unmatched junction bases numbered 1, after V lost 1 base and J lost 5 bases. Per the germline V gene, CDR1 is SGHVS and CDR2 is FNYEAQ. This CDR3 region has 14 residues. The CDR3 here is CASSLGTGGYGYTF. DNA of the CDR3: TGTGCCAGCAGCTTAGGGACAGGGGGTTATGGCTACACCTTC. The full variable domain, with the rest looked up from reference TRBV7-6 and TRBJ1-2, is GAGVSQSPRYKVTKRGQDVALRCDPISGHVSLYWYRQALGQGPEFLTYFNYEAQQDKSGLPNDRFSAERPEGSISTLTIQRTEQRDSAMYRCASSLGTGGYGYTFGSGTRLTVV.

This chain joins TRBV29-1 and TRBJ1-2, with 10 nucleotides matching TRBD1. In germline, CDR1 is SQVTM, CDR2 ANQGSEA. V lost 3 bases and J lost 2; bases outside the gene matches: 15. The CDR3 has 18 residues. The CDR3 DNA follows: TGCAGCGTTGATTTTCGCCGGGACAGGGGAGGGTCGAACTATGGCTACACCTTC. It yields the protein CSVDFRRDRGGSNYGYTF.

The rearrangement links TRBV30 to TRBJ1-6; TRBD1 matches 7 bases. This CDR3 region has 15 residues. J gave up 7 bases and V 2 bases, and 8 bases lay outside the gene matches. CDR1 is GTSNPN and CDR2 is SVGIG in the germline V gene (reference sequence). The CDR3 DNA reads TGTGCCTGGAGTAAGACAGGGCTAGGGAATTCACCCCTCCACTTT. Its protein product is CAWSKTGLGNSPLHF.

The chain has TRBV9 and TRBJ1-2; 8 bases are shared with TRBD1. This CDR3 region has 15 residues. The V gene's germline CDR1 is SGDLS and CDR2 YYNGEE. V was clipped by 0 bases and J by 5 bases; unmatched bases: 6. The CDR3 sequence is CASSVAQGAGYGYTF. The CDR3 bases are TGTGCCAGCAGCGTAGCTCAGGGGGCAGGGTATGGCTACACCTTC.

The J gene is TRBJ1-4, the V gene TRBV30; D is ambiguous. Between the trimmed V and J ends, which lost 2 bases and 10 bases, there was a span of 17 bases. CDR3 length: 14 residues. CDR1 and CDR2 (germline): GTSNPN, SVGIG (reference sequence). As DNA, the CDR3 is TGTGCCTGGAGTAGCGGGCCGCGCGATGGAAAACTGTTTTTT. Protein: CAWSSGPRDGKLFF.

This chain joins TRBV5-1 and TRBJ2-1, with TRBD2 identical over 7 bases. Germline-derived CDR1 and CDR2 are SGHRS and YFSETQ. This CDR3 contains 17 residues. V shed 0 bases and J 4 bases; nucleotides not matched to a gene: 10. CDR3 sequence (DNA): TGCGCCAGCAGCTTGGCCACGTTGTCGGGAGGATACAATGAGCAGTTCTTC. It is translated as CASSLATLSGGYNEQFF. Combining the CDR3 with reference TRBV5-1 and TRBJ2-1 gives the whole variable domain KAGVTQTPRYLIKTRGQQVTLSCSPISGHRSVSWYQQTPGQGLQFLFEYFSETQRNKGNFPGRFSGRQFSNSRSEMNVSTLELGDSALYLCASSLATLSGGYNEQFFGPGTRLTVL.

The CDR3 bases are TGTGCCAGCAGCAGACCAGGGGGTAGAGCGTCCTACGAGCAGTACTTC. It encodes CASSRPGGRASYEQYF. The genes are TRBV27 and TRBJ2-7; 7 positions agree with TRBD1. The CDR3 runs to 16 residues. Germline V CDR1 and CDR2: MNHEY, SMNVEV (reference sequence). J gave up 1 base and V 6 bases, and 12 bases lay outside the gene matches.

The rearrangement uses TRBV2 and TRBJ2-5; D is unresolved. The ends were cut back, 7 bases at V and 2 bases at J, with 11 bases in the middle. The CDR3 has 13 amino acids. Germline CDR1 and CDR2: SNHLY and FYNNEI. CDR3 sequence (DNA): TGTGCCAGCATAGAACTTGCACAAGAGACCCAGTACTTC. Translated: CASIELAQETQYF.

The chain employs TRBV12-5 and TRBJ2-1; 9 bases are shared with TRBD2. V was clipped by 4 bases and J by 6 bases; unmatched bases: 13. CDR1 LGHNT and CDR2 FRNRAP come from the germline V gene. The CDR3 totals 17 residues. The CDR3 DNA reads as TGTGCTAGTGGTTATGAGCTAGCGGGGAGGGTCTCCAATGAGCAGTTCTTC. Translated, it gives CASGYELAGRVSNEQFF.

This chain uses TRBV9 with TRBJ2-1, with D perhaps matching TRBD2 (6 bases). V lost 1 base to trimming and J lost 4 bases, with 15 bases between them. CDR1 is SGDLS and CDR2 is YYNGEE in the germline V gene. The CDR3 consists of 16 residues. The CDR3 region has the DNA TGTGCCAGCAGCGTAATAGCGGATCCACGTTACAATGAGCAGTTCTTC. Residues: CASSVIADPRYNEQFF.

The J gene is TRBJ1-5, the V gene TRBV6-5; 9 nucleotides align to TRBD1. Germline values: CDR1 MNHEY, CDR2 SVGAGI. Losses at the gene ends were 6 bases for V and 0 bases for J; bases not matched to a gene: 3. This CDR3 region has 15 residues. CDR3 DNA sequence: TGTGCCAGCAGAAGGACAGGGGATAGCAATCAGCCCCAGCATTTT. Translated: CASRRTGDSNQPQHF.

The chain joins TRBV4-3 to TRBJ2-2; 8 positions match TRBD2. CDR3 size: 16 residues. CDR1 and CDR2 (germline): LGHNA, YSLEER. Trimming removed 8 bases from V and 4 bases from J; junction bases left unmatched: 12. CDR3 nucleotides: TGCGCCAGCGGCCTCTCATTAGCGGGGCGCACCGGGGAGCTGTTTTTT. This sequence encodes CASGLSLAGRTGELFF.

The V gene is TRBV19, the J gene TRBJ1-6; 9 bases are shared with TRBD1. V was clipped by 5 bases and J by 8 bases; unmatched bases: 7. Germline CDR1 LNHDA, CDR2 SQIVND (reference sequence). The CDR3 extends over 15 amino acids. CDR3 DNA sequence: TGTGCCAGTAGTTCCAGACAGGGGGTGGATTCACCCCTCCACTTT. This encodes CASSSRQGVDSPLHF.

This chain uses TRBV11-2 with TRBJ2-7; 9 positions agree with TRBD2. Unmatched junction bases numbered 4, after V lost 5 bases and J lost 2 bases. The CDR3 runs to 14 residues. Germline V gene lookup returns CDR1 SGHAT and CDR2 FQNNGV. This CDR3 is CASSILAGPYEQYF. For the CDR3, the DNA is TGTGCCAGCAGCATACTAGCGGGCCCCTACGAGCAGTACTTC.

This sequence joins TRBV7-2 and TRBJ2-5; D may be TRBD2 (6 bases). The CDR3 spans 16 residues. Germline assignment: CDR1 SGHTA and CDR2 FQGNSA. Trimming removed 1 base from V and 1 base from J, with 13 bases in between. As DNA, the CDR3 is TGTGCCAGCAGCTTAGTGGGTTCCGGGGGCCAAGAGACCCAGTACTTC. This encodes CASSLVGSGGQETQYF.

The chain combines TRBV6-5 with TRBJ2-3; TRBD2 agrees at 7 bases. This CDR3 contains 14 residues. The ends lost 6 bases at V and 13 bases at J; junction bases unmatched: 16. CDR1 and CDR2 from the germline V gene are MNHEY and SVGAGI. The CDR3 loop is CASRLGRGSPYEYF. As DNA, the CDR3 is TGTGCCAGCAGGCTTGGGCGGGGGAGTCCCTATGAGTATTTT.

This rearrangement joins TRBV9 to TRBJ1-4; a weak D match, TRBD1 (5 bases). Germline CDR1 SGDLS, CDR2 YYNGEE. This CDR3 has 14 residues. V was pared by 4 bases and J by 4 bases, with 11 bases between. The CDR3 here is CASSPTGHNEKLFF. The CDR3 DNA reads as TGTGCCAGCAGCCCCACAGGCCATAATGAAAAACTGTTTTTT.

V and J are TRBV5-1 and TRBJ2-7; D is unresolved. Germline loops: CDR1 SGHRS, CDR2 YFSETQ. V was shortened by 0 bases and J by 3 bases, with 7 bases between the two germline ends. The CDR3 covers 13 residues. For the CDR3, the DNA is TGCGCCAGCAGCTTGGACGGGTTCTACGAGCAGTACTTC. Its protein is CASSLDGFYEQYF.

This clone showed up just once. This chain links TRBV6-2 or TRBV6-3 with TRBJ2-7, with D possibly being TRBD2 (5 bases). Germline CDR1 MNHEY, CDR2 SVGEGT. There are 13 residues in the CDR3. Trimming took off 2 bases at V and 3 bases at J, with 8 bases between the two ends. CDR3 loop: CASSYREIYEQYF. The CDR3 DNA follows: TGTGCCAGCAGTTACAGGGAGATCTACGAGCAGTACTTC.

The chain carries TRBV12-5 and TRBJ1-2, with TRBD1 matching over 7 bases. The CDR3 sequence is 13 residues long. Trimming removed 4 bases from V and 4 bases from J; junction bases left unmatched: 3. Germline V gene lookup returns CDR1 LGHNT and CDR2 FRNRAP. CDR3 loop: CASGSGTVYGYTF. Here the CDR3 DNA reads TGTGCTAGTGGTTCTGGGACAGTCTATGGCTACACCTTC.